Each of the 18 T cell receptor beta chains below was sequenced from the same sample in a study of blood T cell repertoires in COVID-19. The table came from immunoSEQ multiplex PCR; TCRdb's copy has only in-frame clones and leaves some out. The sample lists some 170,000 clones, 87% occurring once. Input material: peripheral blood. The source of these receptors is a woman aged 55-70 years who had recovered from COVID-19.

V and J are TRBV28 and TRBJ2-7, with 7 positions matching TRBD1. The V gene's germline CDR1 is MDHEN and CDR2 SYDVKM. CDR3 length: 13 amino acids. V shed 4 bases, J shed 6 bases, and the junction held 6 bases outside the gene matches. The CDR3 loop reads CASSSWDSREQYF. The CDR3 coding sequence is TGTGCCAGCAGTTCCTGGGACAGTCGCGAGCAGTACTTC.

J is TRBJ1-5 and V is TRBV2; no definite D call. Per germline, CDR1 SNHLY and CDR2 FYNNEI. V was pared by 6 bases and J by 1 base, with 4 bases between. The CDR3 has 12 amino acids. The chain's CDR3 is CASRRSNQPQHF. CDR3 nucleotide sequence: TGTGCCAGCAGGCGAAGCAATCAGCCCCAGCATTTT.

This chain connects TRBV5-1 to TRBJ1-1; 10 positions agree with TRBD1. The CDR3 covers 14 residues. The junction had 6 bases not matched to a gene; V was cut back by 9 bases and J by 1 base. The germline gives CDR1 SGHRS, CDR2 YFSETQ. This chain's CDR3 is CATGTGEKNTEAFF. As DNA, the CDR3 is TGCGCCACCGGGACAGGGGAGAAGAACACTGAAGCTTTCTTT.

This clone occurred once. The chain combines TRBV5-1 with TRBJ2-7, with D perhaps matching TRBD1 (7 bases). Trimming left V 0 bases short and J 0 bases short, with 10 bases between. The germline gives CDR1 SGHRS, CDR2 YFSETQ. There are 15 residues in the CDR3. Here the CDR3 DNA reads TGCGCCAGCAGCTTGGGCGGGACAGACTCCTACGAGCAGTACTTC. Amino acids: CASSLGGTDSYEQYF.

The rearrangement joins TRBV4-1 to TRBJ1-2; 9 bases map to TRBD1. This CDR3 contains 15 residues. Germline V gene lookup returns CDR1 MGHRA and CDR2 YSYEKL. V trimming: 0 bases; J trimming: 4 bases; junction bases outside the gene matches: 3. This CDR3 reads CASSQEGQGPYGYTF. CDR3 bases: TGCGCCAGCAGCCAAGAGGGACAGGGCCCCTATGGCTACACCTTC.

This chain links TRBV5-1 with TRBJ1-1; D is uncertain. The CDR3 contains 14 residues. The germline V and J ends were trimmed by 8 bases and 1 base, with 15 bases remaining between them. CDR1 is SGHRS and CDR2 is YFSETQ in the germline V gene. Written as DNA, the CDR3 is TGCGCCAGTTCGGGAGGGAGCTGGAACACTGAAGCTTTCTTT. Protein product: CASSGGSWNTEAFF.

The V gene is TRBV5-1, the J gene TRBJ2-2, with 7 bases that match TRBD2. CDR1 and CDR2 (germline): SGHRS, YFSETQ. This CDR3 is built from 14 residues. Trimming removed 0 bases from V and 10 bases from J; junction bases left unmatched: 6. The DNA for the CDR3 is TGCGCCAGCAGCTTGGAGGGAGGGTACCAGGAGCTGTTTTTT. As protein: CASSLEGGYQELFF. The full variable domain, completed using reference TRBV5-1 and TRBJ2-2, is KAGVTQTPRYLIKTRGQQVTLSCSPISGHRSVSWYQQTPGQGLQFLFEYFSETQRNKGNFPGRFSGRQFSNSRSEMNVSTLELGDSALYLCASSLEGGYQELFFGEGSRLTVL.

The V and J genes are TRBV20-1 and TRBJ1-2, with 9 bases fitting TRBD1. The CDR3 extends over 10 amino acids. Trimming cost V 5 bases and J 10 bases; bases outside gene matches: 2. Germline loops: CDR1 DFQATT, CDR2 SNEGSKA (reference sequence). The CDR3 bases are TGCAGTGCTGGGGACAGGGCCTACACCTTC. As protein: CSAGDRAYTF.

The rearrangement joins TRBV5-1 to TRBJ1-6; 12 nucleotides align to TRBD1. This CDR3 is built from 17 residues. Germline V gene lookup returns CDR1 SGHRS and CDR2 YFSETQ. Trimming cost V 4 bases and J 8 bases; bases outside gene matches: 10. CDR3 bases: TGCGCCAGCAGCCTTCTAGGGACAGGGGGCGCGGATTCACCCCTCCACTTT. Residues: CASSLLGTGGADSPLHF. Complete variable domain (other parts from reference TRBV5-1 and TRBJ1-6): KAGVTQTPRYLIKTRGQQVTLSCSPISGHRSVSWYQQTPGQGLQFLFEYFSETQRNKGNFPGRFSGRQFSNSRSEMNVSTLELGDSALYLCASSLLGTGGADSPLHFGNGTRLTVT.

This rearrangement joins TRBV7-9 to TRBJ2-7; 8 positions agree with TRBD2. CDR1 is SEHNR and CDR2 is FQNEAQ in the germline V gene (reference sequence). The junction had 20 bases not matched to a gene; V was cut back by 5 bases and J by 2 bases. This CDR3 has 19 residues. CDR3 in amino acids: CASSPRRRSSGRTPYEQYF. CDR3 coding DNA: TGTGCCAGCAGCCCCCGTAGGAGATCTAGCGGGCGGACTCCCTACGAGCAGTACTTC.

This chain joins TRBV5-1 and TRBJ2-2, with D perhaps TRBD1 (6 bases). Germline lookup yields CDR1 SGHRS and CDR2 YFSETQ. Trimming shortened V by 1 base and J by 7 bases, and 11 bases separated the two germline ends. CDR3 length: 14 residues. The CDR3 DNA reads as TGCGCCAGCAGCTTGCAGGGGTCGGACGGGGAGCTGTTTTTT. Protein product: CASSLQGSDGELFF.

This sequence joins TRBV7-2 and TRBJ2-7; tentatively, D is TRBD1 (6 bases). Trimming pared 1 base from V and 3 bases from J, leaving 10 bases between. Germline V gene sequence: CDR1 SGHTA, CDR2 FQGNSA. The CDR3 sequence is 14 residues long. The CDR3 protein is CASSLGGPRYEQYF. For the CDR3, the DNA is TGTGCCAGCAGCTTAGGGGGGCCCCGCTACGAGCAGTACTTC.

This clone was observed a single time. The chain has TRBV30 and TRBJ2-5; maybe TRBD1 (6 bases). This CDR3 region has 15 residues. Deletions cut 5 bases from V and 1 base from J, with 17 bases between. Germline CDR1 reads GTSNPN; CDR2 reads SVGIG (reference sequence). The CDR3 sequence: CAWQPKQGAQETQYF. The CDR3, as DNA: TGTGCCTGGCAACCCAAACAGGGAGCCCAAGAGACCCAGTACTTC.

The rearrangement uses TRBV28 and TRBJ2-7, with D tentatively TRBD1 (5 bases). The germline V gene has CDR1 MDHEN and CDR2 SYDVKM. The CDR3 length is 16 residues. With 2 bases removed from V and 0 bases from J, the gap between germline ends came to 14 bases. The CDR3 loop is CASSLTGIQPSYEQYF. For the CDR3, the DNA is TGTGCCAGCAGTTTAACAGGTATACAGCCCTCCTACGAGCAGTACTTC.

This clone was observed a handful of times. This chain uses TRBV28 with TRBJ1-2, with D uncertain. Germline values: CDR1 MDHEN, CDR2 SYDVKM. The CDR3 contains 12 residues. V gave up 3 bases and J gave up 7 bases, with 9 bases separating them. This chain's CDR3 is CASSFRGFGYTF. DNA for the CDR3: TGTGCCAGCAGTTTTCGCGGCTTTGGCTACACCTTC.

The CDR3 DNA reads TGTGCCAGTAGAGAGGCCTGGAACACAGATACGCAGTATTTT. Translation gives CASREAWNTDTQYF. The chain carries TRBV19 and TRBJ2-3; D is undetermined. Trimming removed 6 bases at V and 2 bases at J, with 12 bases between. Germline V lookup: CDR1 LNHDA, CDR2 SQIVND (reference sequence). The CDR3 length is 14 residues.

This clone has just one count. CDR3 sequence: CASSRTGSGNTIYF. In nucleotides, the CDR3 is TGTGCCAGCAGCCGGACAGGCTCTGGAAACACCATATATTTT. The chain carries TRBV5-4 and TRBJ1-3; 7 bases map to TRBD1. The J segment lost 0 bases and the V segment lost 4 bases, leaving 1 base of the junction unmatched. CDR3 size: 14 residues. The germline gives CDR1 SGHNT, CDR2 YYREEE (reference sequence). Using reference TRBV5-4 and TRBJ1-3 for the parts outside the CDR3, the full variable domain is ETGVTQSPTHLIKTRGQQVTLRCSSQSGHNTVSWYQQALGQGPQFIFQYYREEENGRGNFPPRFSGLQFPNYSSELNVNALELDDSALYLCASSRTGSGNTIYFGEGSWLTVV.

The chain couples TRBV28 to TRBJ2-3, with D unclear. Trimming shortened V by 5 bases and J by 3 bases, and 12 bases separated the two germline ends. This CDR3 has 14 amino acids. CDR1 and CDR2 (germline): MDHEN, SYDVKM. This CDR3 is CASSPTERTDTQYF. The CDR3, as DNA: TGTGCCAGCAGTCCGACGGAGAGGACAGATACGCAGTATTTT.